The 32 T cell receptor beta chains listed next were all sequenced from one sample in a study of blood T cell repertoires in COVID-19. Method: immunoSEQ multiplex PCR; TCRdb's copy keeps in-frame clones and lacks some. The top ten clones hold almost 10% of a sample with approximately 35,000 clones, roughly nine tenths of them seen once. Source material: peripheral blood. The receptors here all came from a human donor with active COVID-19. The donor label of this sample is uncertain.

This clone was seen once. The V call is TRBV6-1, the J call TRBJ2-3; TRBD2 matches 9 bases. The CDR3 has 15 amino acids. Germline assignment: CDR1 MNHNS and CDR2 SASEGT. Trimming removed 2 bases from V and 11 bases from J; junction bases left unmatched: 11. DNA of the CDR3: TGTGCCAGCAGTGAACTAGCGGGACAGCCGAGGGGGCAGTATTTT. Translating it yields CASSELAGQPRGQYF.

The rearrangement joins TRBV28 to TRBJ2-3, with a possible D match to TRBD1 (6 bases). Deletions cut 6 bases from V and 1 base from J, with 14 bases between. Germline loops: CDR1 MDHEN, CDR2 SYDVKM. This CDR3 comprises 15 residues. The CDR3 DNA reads TGTGCCAGCAGAGACACAGGGATAGGCACAGATACGCAGTATTTT. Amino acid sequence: CASRDTGIGTDTQYF.

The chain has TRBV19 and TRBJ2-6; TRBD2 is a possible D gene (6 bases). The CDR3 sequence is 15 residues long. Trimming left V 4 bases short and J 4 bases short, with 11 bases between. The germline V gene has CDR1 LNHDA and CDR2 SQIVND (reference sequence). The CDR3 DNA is TGTGCCAGTAGTAACGGAGGGCTCGGGGCCAACGTCCTGACTTTC. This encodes CASSNGGLGANVLTF. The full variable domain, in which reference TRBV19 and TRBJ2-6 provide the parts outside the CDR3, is DGGITQSPKYLFRKEGQNVTLSCEQNLNHDAMYWYRQDPGQGLRLIYYSQIVNDFQKGDIAEGYSVSREKKESFPLTVTSAQKNPTAFYLCASSNGGLGANVLTFGAGSRLTVL.

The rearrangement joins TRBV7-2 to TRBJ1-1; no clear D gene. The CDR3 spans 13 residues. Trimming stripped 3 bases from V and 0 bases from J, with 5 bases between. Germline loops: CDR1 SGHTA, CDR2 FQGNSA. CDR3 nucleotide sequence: TGTGCCAGCAGCTTTATGTTGAACACTGAAGCTTTCTTT. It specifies CASSFMLNTEAFF.

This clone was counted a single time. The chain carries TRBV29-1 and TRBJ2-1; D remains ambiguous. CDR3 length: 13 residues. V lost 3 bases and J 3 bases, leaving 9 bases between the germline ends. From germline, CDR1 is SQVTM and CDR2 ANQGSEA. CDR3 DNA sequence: TGCAGCGTTGACCGGAGCAGCTACAATGAGCAGTTCTTC. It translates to CSVDRSSYNEQFF.

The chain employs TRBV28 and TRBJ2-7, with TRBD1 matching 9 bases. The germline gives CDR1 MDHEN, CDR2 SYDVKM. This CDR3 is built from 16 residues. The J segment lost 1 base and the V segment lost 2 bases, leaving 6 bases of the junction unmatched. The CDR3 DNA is TGTGCCAGCAGTTTAGAATCGGGACAGGGTTCCTACGAGCAGTACTTC. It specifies CASSLESGQGSYEQYF.

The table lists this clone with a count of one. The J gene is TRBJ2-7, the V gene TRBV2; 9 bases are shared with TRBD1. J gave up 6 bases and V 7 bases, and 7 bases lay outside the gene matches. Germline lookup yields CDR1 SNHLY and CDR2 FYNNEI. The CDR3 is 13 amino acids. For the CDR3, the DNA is TGTGCCAGCAAACGGGACAGGGCTCCCGAGCAGTACTTC. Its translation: CASKRDRAPEQYF.

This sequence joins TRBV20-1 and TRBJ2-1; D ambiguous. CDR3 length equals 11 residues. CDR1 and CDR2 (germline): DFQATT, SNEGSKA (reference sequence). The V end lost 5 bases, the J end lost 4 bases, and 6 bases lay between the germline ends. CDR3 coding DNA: TGCAGTGCTTTAGAGTACAATGAGCAGTTCTTC. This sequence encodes CSALEYNEQFF.

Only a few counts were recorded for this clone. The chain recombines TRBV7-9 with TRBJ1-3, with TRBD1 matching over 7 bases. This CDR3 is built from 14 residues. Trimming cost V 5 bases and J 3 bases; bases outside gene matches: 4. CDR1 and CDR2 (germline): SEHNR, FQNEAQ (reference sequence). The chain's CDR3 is CASSLGQIGNTIYF. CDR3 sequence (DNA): TGTGCCAGCAGCCTGGGACAGATTGGAAACACCATATATTTT. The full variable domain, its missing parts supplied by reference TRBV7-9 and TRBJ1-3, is DTGVSQNPRHKITKRGQNVTFRCDPISEHNRLYWYRQTLGQGPEFLTYFQNEAQLEKSRLLSDRFSAERPKGSFSTLEIQRTEQGDSAMYLCASSLGQIGNTIYFGEGSWLTVV.

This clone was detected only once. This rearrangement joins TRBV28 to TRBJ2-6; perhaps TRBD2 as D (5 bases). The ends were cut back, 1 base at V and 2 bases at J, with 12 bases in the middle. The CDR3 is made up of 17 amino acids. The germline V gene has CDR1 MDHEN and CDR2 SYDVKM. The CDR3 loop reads CASSLYKRSAGANVLTF. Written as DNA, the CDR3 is TGTGCCAGCAGTTTATATAAGCGGTCAGCTGGGGCCAACGTCCTGACTTTC.

The CDR3 is CASRGAGGRMKAFF. The CDR3 region has the DNA TGTGCCAGCAGAGGCGCAGGGGGCAGAATGAAAGCTTTCTTT. V gene TRBV27 combines with J gene TRBJ1-1; 8 nucleotides line up with TRBD1. The CDR3 extends over 14 amino acids. V lost 6 bases, J lost 9 bases, and 12 bases stayed unmatched. CDR1 and CDR2 from the germline V gene are MNHEY and SMNVEV (reference sequence).

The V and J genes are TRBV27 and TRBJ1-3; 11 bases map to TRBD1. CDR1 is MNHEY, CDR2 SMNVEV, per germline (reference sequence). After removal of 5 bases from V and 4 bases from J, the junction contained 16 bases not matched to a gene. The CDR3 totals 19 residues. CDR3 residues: CASSLIPGDRGNGGNTIYF. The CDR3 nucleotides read TGTGCCAGCAGTCTTATCCCCGGGGACAGGGGGAACGGGGGAAACACCATATATTTT.

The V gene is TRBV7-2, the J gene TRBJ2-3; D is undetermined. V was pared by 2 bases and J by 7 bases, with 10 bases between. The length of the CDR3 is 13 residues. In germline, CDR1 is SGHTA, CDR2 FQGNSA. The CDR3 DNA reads TGTGCCAGCAGCTTAACGCGGCTAAATACGCAGTATTTT. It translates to CASSLTRLNTQYF.

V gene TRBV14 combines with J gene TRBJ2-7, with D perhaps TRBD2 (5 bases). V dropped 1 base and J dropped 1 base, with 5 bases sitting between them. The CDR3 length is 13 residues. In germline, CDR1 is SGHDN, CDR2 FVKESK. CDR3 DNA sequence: TGTGCCAGCAGCCAAGTAGCGTCCTACGAGCAGTACTTC. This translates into CASSQVASYEQYF.

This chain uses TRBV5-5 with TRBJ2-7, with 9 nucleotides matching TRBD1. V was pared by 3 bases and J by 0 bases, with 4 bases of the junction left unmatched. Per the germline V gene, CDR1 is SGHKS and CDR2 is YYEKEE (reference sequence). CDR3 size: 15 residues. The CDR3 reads CASSYRDRASYEQYF. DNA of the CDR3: TGTGCCAGCAGCTACCGGGACAGGGCCTCCTACGAGCAGTACTTC.

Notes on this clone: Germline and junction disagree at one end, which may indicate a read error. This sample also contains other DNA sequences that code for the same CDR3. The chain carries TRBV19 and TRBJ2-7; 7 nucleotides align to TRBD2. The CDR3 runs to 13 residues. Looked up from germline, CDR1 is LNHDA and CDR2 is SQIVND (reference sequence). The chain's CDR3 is CASSRGVPYEQYF. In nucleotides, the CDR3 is TGTGCTAGTAGTCGGGGGGTCCCCTACGAGCAGTACTTC.

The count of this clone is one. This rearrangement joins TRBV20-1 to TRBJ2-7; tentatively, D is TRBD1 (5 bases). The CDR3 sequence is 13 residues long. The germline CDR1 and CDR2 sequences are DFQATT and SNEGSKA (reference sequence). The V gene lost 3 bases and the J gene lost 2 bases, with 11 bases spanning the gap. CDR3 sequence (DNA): TGCAGTGCTAGTAAAGACAGTACCTACGAGCAGTACTTC. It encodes CSASKDSTYEQYF.

In DNA form, the CDR3 reads TGCGCCAGCAGCCCCAAGACAGGGAGAAACACCGGGGAGCTGTTTTTT. Amino acids: CASSPKTGRNTGELFF. This chain links TRBV5-1 with TRBJ2-2, with 7 bases aligning to TRBD1. Germline V gives CDR1 SGHRS, CDR2 YFSETQ. The CDR3 runs to 16 residues. V trimming: 4 bases; J trimming: 2 bases; junction bases outside the gene matches: 8.

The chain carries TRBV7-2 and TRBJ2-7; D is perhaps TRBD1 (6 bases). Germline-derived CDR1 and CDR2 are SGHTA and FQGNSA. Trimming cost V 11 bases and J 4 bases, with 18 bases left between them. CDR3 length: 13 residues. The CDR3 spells CASGQGRRYEQYF. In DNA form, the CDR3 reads TGTGCCTCAGGGCAGGGGCGGAGGTACGAGCAGTACTTC.

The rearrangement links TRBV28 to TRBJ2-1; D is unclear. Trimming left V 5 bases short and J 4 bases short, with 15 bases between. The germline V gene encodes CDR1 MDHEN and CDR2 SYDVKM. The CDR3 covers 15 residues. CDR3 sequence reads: CASSLSFPTYNEQFF. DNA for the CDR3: TGTGCCAGCAGTCTTAGCTTCCCCACTTACAATGAGCAGTTCTTC.

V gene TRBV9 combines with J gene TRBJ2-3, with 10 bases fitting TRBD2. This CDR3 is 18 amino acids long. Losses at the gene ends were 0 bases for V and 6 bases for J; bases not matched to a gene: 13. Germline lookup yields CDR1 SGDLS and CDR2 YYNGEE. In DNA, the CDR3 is TGTGCCAGCAGCGTAGAGGGTGCGAGCGGGAGGGCCGTCGATACGCAGTATTTT. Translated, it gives CASSVEGASGRAVDTQYF.

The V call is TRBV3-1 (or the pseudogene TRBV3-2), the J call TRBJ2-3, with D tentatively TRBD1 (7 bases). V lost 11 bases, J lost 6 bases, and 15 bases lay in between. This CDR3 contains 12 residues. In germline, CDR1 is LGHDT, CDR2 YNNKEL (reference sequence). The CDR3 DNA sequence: TGTGCCGCACGTTCAGGGGGGGATACGCAGTATTTT. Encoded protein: CAARSGGDTQYF.

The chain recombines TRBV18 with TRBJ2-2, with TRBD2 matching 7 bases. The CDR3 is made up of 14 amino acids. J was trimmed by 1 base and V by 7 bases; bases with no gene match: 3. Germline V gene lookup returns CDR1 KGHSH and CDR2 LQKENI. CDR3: CASLSGMNTGELFF. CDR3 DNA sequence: TGTGCCAGCTTGAGCGGGATGAACACCGGGGAGCTGTTTTTT.

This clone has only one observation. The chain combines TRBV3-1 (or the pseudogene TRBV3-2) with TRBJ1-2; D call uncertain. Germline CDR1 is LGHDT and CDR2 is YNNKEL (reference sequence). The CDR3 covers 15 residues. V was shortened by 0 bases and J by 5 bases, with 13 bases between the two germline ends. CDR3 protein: CASSQEASEAYGYTF. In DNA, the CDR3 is TGTGCCAGCAGCCAAGAGGCCAGCGAGGCTTATGGCTACACCTTC.

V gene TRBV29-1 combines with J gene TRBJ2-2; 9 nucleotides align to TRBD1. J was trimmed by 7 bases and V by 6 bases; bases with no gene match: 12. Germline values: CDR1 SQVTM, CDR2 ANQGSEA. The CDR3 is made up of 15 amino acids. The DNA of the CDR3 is TGCAGCGTACAGCCCGGGACAGGGCTTGGCGGGGAGCTGTTTTTT. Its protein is CSVQPGTGLGGELFF.

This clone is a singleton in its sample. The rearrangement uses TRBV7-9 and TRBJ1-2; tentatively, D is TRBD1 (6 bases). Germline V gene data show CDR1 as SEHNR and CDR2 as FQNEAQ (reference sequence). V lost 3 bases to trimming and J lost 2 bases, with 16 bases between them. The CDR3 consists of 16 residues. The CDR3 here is CASSLIPQGTNYGYTF. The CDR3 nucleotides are TGTGCCAGCAGCTTGATCCCGCAGGGGACGAACTATGGCTACACCTTC.

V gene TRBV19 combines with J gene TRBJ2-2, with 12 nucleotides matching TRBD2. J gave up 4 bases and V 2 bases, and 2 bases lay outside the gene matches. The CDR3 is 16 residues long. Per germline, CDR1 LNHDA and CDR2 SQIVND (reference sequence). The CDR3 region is CASSIKTSGGTGELFF. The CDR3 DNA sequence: TGTGCCAGTAGTATAAAGACTAGCGGGGGCACCGGGGAGCTGTTTTTT.

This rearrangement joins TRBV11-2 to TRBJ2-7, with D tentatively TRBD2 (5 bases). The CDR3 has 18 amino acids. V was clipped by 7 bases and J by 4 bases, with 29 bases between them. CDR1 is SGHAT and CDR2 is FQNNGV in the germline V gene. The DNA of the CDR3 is TGTGCCAGCACCCTATCACTCGAGGGTTCGTCGACCCCTTACGAGCAGTACTTC. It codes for CASTLSLEGSSTPYEQYF.

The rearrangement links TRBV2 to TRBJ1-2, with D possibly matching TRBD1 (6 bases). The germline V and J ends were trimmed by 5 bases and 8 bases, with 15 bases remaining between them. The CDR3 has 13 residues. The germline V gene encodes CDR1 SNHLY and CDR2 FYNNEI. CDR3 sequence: CASSPGQHTGYTF. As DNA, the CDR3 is TGTGCCAGCAGTCCTGGACAGCACACGGGCTACACCTTC.

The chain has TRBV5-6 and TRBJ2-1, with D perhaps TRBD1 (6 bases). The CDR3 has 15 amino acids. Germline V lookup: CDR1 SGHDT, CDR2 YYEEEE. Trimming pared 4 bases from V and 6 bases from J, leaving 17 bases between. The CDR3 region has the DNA TGTGCCAGCAGCCTGTGGGTTACAGGGTTCAATGAGCAGTTCTTC. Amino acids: CASSLWVTGFNEQFF.

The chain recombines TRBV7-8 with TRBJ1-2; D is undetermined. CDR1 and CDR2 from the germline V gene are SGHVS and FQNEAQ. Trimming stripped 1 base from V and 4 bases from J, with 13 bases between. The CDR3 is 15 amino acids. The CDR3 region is CASSLGTAVIYGYTF. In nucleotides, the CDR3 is TGTGCCAGCAGCTTAGGAACAGCGGTCATCTATGGCTACACCTTC.

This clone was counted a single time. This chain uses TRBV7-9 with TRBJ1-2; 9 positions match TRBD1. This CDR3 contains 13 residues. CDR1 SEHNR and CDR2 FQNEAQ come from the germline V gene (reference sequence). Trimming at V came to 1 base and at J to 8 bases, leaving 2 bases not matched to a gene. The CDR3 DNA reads TGTGCCAGCAGCTTAGGGGACAGGGAAGGCTACACCTTC. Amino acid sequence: CASSLGDREGYTF.